The present entry profiles one TCR beta chain with its context. The antigen it recognizes is unknown. No qualities accompany the bases; no much larger clone lies one base away. The entry originates in a study of a mutant IDH1 vaccine in newly diagnosed glioma (dated by TCRdb to the early 2020s). Some background on the complete study: Across visits V03 through V10, patients got a total of eight vaccinations, given in weeks 1, 3, 5, 7, 11, 15, 19 and 23. The roughly 30 treated patients were about 60% male and 37.5% female, with a mean age of approximately 38 years. For exploratory analyses, longitudinal TCRB deep sequencing was carried out in some 25 treated patients wherever samples were available. In the chemotherapy-containing groups, vaccination started alongside temozolomide cycles, whereas in patients who had radiotherapy alone it started 4-6 weeks after radiotherapy. Six visits were used for peripheral blood collection: V03 (baseline), V05, V07, V10, V12 and V13. Prior to enrollment, patients had been given standard therapy consisting of radiotherapy alone, temozolomide alone, or radiochemotherapy with temozolomide, with the combination given to most patients.

The meaning of the sample's time point label: week 23, last vaccination. Each vaccine dose, consisting of 300 ug of a 20-mer mutant IDH1 peptide in Montanide, was administered subcutaneously with topical imiquimod. The donors had newly diagnosed IDH1-mutant astrocytomas of WHO grade 3 or 4 that showed loss of nuclear ATRX. The samples were drawn from NOA16, a multicentre, single-arm, open-label phase I trial in Germany that tested a mutant IDH1 peptide vaccine in humans for the first time. Genomic DNA for TCRB sequencing was extracted from EDTA blood using the DNeasy Blood and Tissue Kit. Libraries were built with the immunoSEQ multiplex PCR assay. The hsTCRB Kit was used according to the manufacturer's protocol to amplify rearranged TCR beta chain sequences. An Illumina MiSeq was used to sequence the TCRB libraries. The source study handled its data this way. The proprietary platform of the kit vendor was used for demultiplexing, trimming and gene mapping. TCRdb provides this immuneACCESS table in a form limited to in-frame rearrangements. Some clones are lacking; in checked studies, under half of them reflect an unresolved V gene, and why the rest are absent is not known. Clonal size and the V and J genes are those of that table, whereas D and trimming came from the DNA. Counted in this sample were roughly 70,000 clones; nearly 85% of them appeared once. The ten top clones hold roughly 15% of the sample.

V loses 0 bases, J loses 2 bases, and the germline ends lie 8 bases apart. In the germline V gene, CDR1 corresponds to LGHNA and CDR2 to YSLEER. The CDR3, from cysteine to phenylalanine, totals 14 residues. Of the read, only the CDR3 DNA is kept; its 42 bases are in frame from base 1. Beyond this particular receptor, the publication reports: Pseudoprogression seemed to be unrelated to changes in the top peripheral T cell clonotypes found by TCRB sequencing. The authors noted that analyses of patient blood samples could not be reproduced because of sample limitations. PBMC samples for TCRB deep sequencing were selected based on availability. Across multiple MHC alleles, vaccine-induced immune responses were seen in around 94% of patients.

The origin of this receptor is a man younger than 35 with glioma. This chain is built from TRBV4-3 and TRBJ2-7; too little of a D gene remains to name it. Sequencing used PBMCs, obtained from a glioma patient whose treatment included an IDH1 peptide vaccine. The nucleotides are TGCGCCAGCAGCCAAGACCTTAGAACCTACGAGCAGTACTTC. This sequence encodes CASSQDLRTYEQYF.